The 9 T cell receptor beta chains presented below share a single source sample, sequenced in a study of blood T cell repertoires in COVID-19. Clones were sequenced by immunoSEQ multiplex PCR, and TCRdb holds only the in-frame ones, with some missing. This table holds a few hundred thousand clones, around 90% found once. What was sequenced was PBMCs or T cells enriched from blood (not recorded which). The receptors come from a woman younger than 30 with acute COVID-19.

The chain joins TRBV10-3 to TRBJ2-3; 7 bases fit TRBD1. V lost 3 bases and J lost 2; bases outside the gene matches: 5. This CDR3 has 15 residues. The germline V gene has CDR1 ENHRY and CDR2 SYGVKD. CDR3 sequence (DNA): TGTGCCATCAGTGATGGGCAGGGGGTCACAGATACGCAGTATTTT. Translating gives CAISDGQGVTDTQYF.

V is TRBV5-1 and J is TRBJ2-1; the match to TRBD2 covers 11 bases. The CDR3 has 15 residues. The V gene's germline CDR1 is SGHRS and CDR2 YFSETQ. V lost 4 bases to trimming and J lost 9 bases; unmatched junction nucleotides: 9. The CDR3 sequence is CASSPRTSGLSEQFF. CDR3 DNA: TGCGCCAGCAGCCCCAGGACTAGCGGGCTCAGTGAGCAGTTCTTC.

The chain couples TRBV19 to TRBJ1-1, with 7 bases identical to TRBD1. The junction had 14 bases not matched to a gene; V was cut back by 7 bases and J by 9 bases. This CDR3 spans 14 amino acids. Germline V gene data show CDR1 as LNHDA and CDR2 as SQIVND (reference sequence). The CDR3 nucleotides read TGTGCCAGTAAGGGCGGGACAGCCGGAACTAAAGCTTTCTTT. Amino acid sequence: CASKGGTAGTKAFF.

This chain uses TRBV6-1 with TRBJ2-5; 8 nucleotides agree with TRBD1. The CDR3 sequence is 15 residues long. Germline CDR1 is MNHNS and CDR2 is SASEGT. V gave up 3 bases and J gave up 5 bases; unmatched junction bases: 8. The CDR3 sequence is CASSDVQGVFETQYF. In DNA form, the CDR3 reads TGTGCCAGCAGTGACGTACAGGGGGTATTTGAGACCCAGTACTTC.

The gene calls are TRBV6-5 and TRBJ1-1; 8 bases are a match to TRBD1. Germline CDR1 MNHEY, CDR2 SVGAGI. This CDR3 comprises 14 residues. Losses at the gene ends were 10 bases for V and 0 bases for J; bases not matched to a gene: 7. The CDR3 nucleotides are TGTGCCACCTCCCACAGGGGGATGAACACTGAAGCTTTCTTT. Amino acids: CATSHRGMNTEAFF.

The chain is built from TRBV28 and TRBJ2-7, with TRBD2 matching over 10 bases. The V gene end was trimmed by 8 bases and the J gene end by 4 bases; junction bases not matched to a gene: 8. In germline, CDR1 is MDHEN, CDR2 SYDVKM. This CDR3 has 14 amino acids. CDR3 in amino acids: CASSSSGSWYEQYF. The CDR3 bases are TGTGCCAGCTCGTCTAGCGGGAGTTGGTACGAGCAGTACTTC.

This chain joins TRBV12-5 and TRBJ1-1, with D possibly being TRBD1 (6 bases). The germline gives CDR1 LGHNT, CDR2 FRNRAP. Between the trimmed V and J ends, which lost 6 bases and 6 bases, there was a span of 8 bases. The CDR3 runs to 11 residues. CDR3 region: CASGDRSEAFF. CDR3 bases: TGTGCTAGTGGAGACAGGTCTGAAGCTTTCTTT.

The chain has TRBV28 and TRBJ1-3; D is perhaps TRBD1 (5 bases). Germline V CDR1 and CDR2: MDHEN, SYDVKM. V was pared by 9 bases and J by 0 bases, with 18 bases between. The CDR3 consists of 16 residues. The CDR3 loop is CASLAQGQPSGNTIYF. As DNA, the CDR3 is TGTGCCAGTCTGGCCCAGGGCCAACCCTCTGGAAACACCATATATTTT.

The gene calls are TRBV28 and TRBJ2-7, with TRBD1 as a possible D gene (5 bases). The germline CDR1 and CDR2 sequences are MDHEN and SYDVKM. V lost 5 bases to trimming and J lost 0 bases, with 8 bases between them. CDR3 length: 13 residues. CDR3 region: CASSGANSYEQYF. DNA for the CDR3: TGTGCCAGCAGTGGGGCGAACTCCTACGAGCAGTACTTC. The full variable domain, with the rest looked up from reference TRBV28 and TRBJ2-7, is DVKVTQSSRYLVKRTGEKVFLECVQDMDHENMFWYRQDPGLGLRLIYFSYDVKMKEKGDIPEGYSVSREKKERFSLILESASTNQTSMYLCASSGANSYEQYFGPGTRLTVT.